This section outlines one T cell receptor beta chain sequence together with its context. This record belongs to a study of cytomegalovirus exposure and HLA in healthy donors. Germline V gene sequence: CDR1 MNHNY, CDR2 SVGAGI (reference sequence). The trim removed 2 bases at V and 4 bases at J, leaving 3 bases unmatched. The CDR3 length is 16 residues. The PCR was carried out with 60 Vbeta primers and 13 Jbeta primers. Sequencing used immunoSEQ multiplex PCR; TCRdb keeps in-frame clones, though not all of them. The top ten clones hold around 3% of a sample with 150,000 or so clones, about three fifths of them seen once.

The J gene is TRBJ2-1, the V gene TRBV6-6; 12 bases map to TRBD2. The specimen was PBMCs. The clonotype originates from a woman under 40 in good health and CMV-seropositive. The CDR3 nucleotides read TGTGCCAGCAGTTACCAAGGACTAGCGGGGTACAATGAGCAGTTCTTC. This gives the protein CASSYQGLAGYNEQFF.